The 4 T cell receptor beta chains in this list originate from one sample, sequenced in a study of blood T cell repertoires in COVID-19. Clones were sequenced by immunoSEQ multiplex PCR, and TCRdb holds only the in-frame ones, with some missing. The sample yields under 250,000 clones, 85% to 90% seen once. Sequencing used peripheral blood. The receptors here all came from a man in his fifties or sixties with COVID-19, enrolled during active disease.

The J gene is TRBJ2-1, the V gene TRBV11-3; weak D call: TRBD2 (6 bases). This CDR3 is 13 amino acids long. Trimming cost V 5 bases and J 4 bases, with 9 bases left between them. Germline assignment: CDR1 SGHNT and CDR2 YENEEA. The DNA for the CDR3 is TGTGCCAGCAGCCCCGGGACTTACAATGAGCAGTTCTTC. The encoded protein is CASSPGTYNEQFF.

This chain uses TRBV18 with TRBJ1-2; D remains unclear. Per the germline V gene, CDR1 is KGHSH and CDR2 is LQKENI. The CDR3 length is 13 residues. Trimming pared 2 bases from V and 4 bases from J, leaving 8 bases between. Here the CDR3 reads CASSPERGYGYTF. The CDR3 nucleotides read TGTGCCAGCTCACCAGAACGAGGCTATGGCTACACCTTC.

This rearrangement joins TRBV4-3 to TRBJ1-2; TRBD1 agrees at 9 bases. Looked up from germline, CDR1 is LGHNA and CDR2 is YSLEER. The CDR3 totals 15 residues. The V segment lost 0 bases and the J segment 5 bases; nucleotides outside the gene matches: 4. The CDR3 loop reads CASSQEPGTGYGYTF. The DNA of the CDR3 is TGCGCCAGCAGCCAAGAACCCGGGACAGGGTATGGCTACACCTTC.

J is TRBJ1-1 and V is TRBV5-4, with TRBD1 matching over 7 bases. This CDR3 has 16 amino acids. V trimming: 2 bases; J trimming: 0 bases; junction bases outside the gene matches: 7. In germline, CDR1 is SGHNT, CDR2 YYREEE (reference sequence). The CDR3 sequence: CASSLSTGFMNTEAFF. The CDR3 nucleotides are TGTGCCAGCAGCTTATCGACAGGGTTCATGAACACTGAAGCTTTCTTT.